Listed below are T cell receptor beta chains from one sample, sequenced in a study of CD8 T cell repertoires and HIV-1 epitope variants. The table came from immunoSEQ multiplex PCR; TCRdb's copy has only in-frame clones and leaves some out. The repertoire consists of some 100,000 clones, with roughly four fifths occurring once and the leading ten covering about a quarter. Source material: uncultured baseline CD8+ T cells from peripheral blood mononuclear cells (PBMCs). The receptors were gathered from a male donor with HIV. Each CDR3 is given with its conserved first and last residue. Fields, in order: V gene, clone size, J gene, D gene, CDR3 DNA, CDR3 protein. A D gene is named only where the DNA matches it firmly. Clone size is stated in some rows and not others, as once, few, many or a class when expanded.

>TRBV14|.|TRBJ2-7|.
TGTGCCAGCAGCCGGGACCTTCTTTACGAGCAGTACTTC
CASSRDLLYEQYF
>TRBV5-1|.|TRBJ1-2|TRBD1
TGCGCCAGCAGCTTGGGGGACAGGGAGAATGGCTACACCTTC
CASSLGDRENGYTF
>TRBV9|few|TRBJ2-7|.
TGTGCCAGCAGCGTAGCCCCCCTCTACGAGCAGTACTTC
CASSVAPLYEQYF
>TRBV4-1|.|TRBJ2-7|TRBD1
TGCGCCAGCAGCCAGGGACAGGGGTTGAACGAGCAGTACTTC
CASSQGQGLNEQYF
>TRBV5-4|.|TRBJ2-2|.
TGTGCCAGCAGCTTGGCCGCAGGGAACACCGGGGAGCTGTTTTTT
CASSLAAGNTGELFF
>TRBV27|.|TRBJ1-2|.
TGTGCCAGCAGAAAACTTGACGGGAGGGGCTATGGCTACACCTTC
CASRKLDGRGYGYTF
>TRBV15|.|TRBJ1-3|TRBD1
TGTGCCACCAGCAGAGAACAGGGGGCATCTGGAAACACCATATATTTT
CATSREQGASGNTIYF
>TRBV19|once|TRBJ2-2|.
TGTGCCAGTAGGAGATTAGCGGCGGGCCGGGGGGAGCTGTTTTTT
CASRRLAAGRGELFF
>TRBV19|few|TRBJ2-5|.
TGTGCCAGTAGTATCAACCCGTCAGTCAAAGAGACCCAGTACTTC
CASSINPSVKETQYF
>TRBV7-8|.|TRBJ1-3|.
TGTGCCAGCAGCTTAGCATCCTCCGGAAACACCATATATTTT
CASSLASSGNTIYF
>TRBV4-3|.|TRBJ2-2|TRBD1
TGCGCCAGCAGCCAAGATGCAGGGGGCAGGTACGCCGGGGAGCTGTTTTTT
CASSQDAGGRYAGELFF
>TRBV27|.|TRBJ2-7|.
TGTGCCAGCAGTTTTGAACTCCCGTCCCTTTACGAGCAGTACTTC
CASSFELPSLYEQYF
>TRBV28|few|TRBJ1-2|TRBD1
TGTGCCAGAGAAAACGGGACAGAAGGTTTCCTCTATGGCTACACCTTC
CARENGTEGFLYGYTF
>TRBV29-1|once|TRBJ2-3|TRBD2
TGCAGCGTTGAAGAGCGCCTAGCGGGAGGTACGCAGTATTTT
CSVEERLAGGTQYF
>TRBV5-1|.|TRBJ2-7|.
TGCGCCAGCAGTGATACGGGTTCCCTCGCCTACGAGCAGTACTTC
CASSDTGSLAYEQYF
>TRBV4-1|.|TRBJ1-5|TRBD1
TGCGCCAGCAGCCAAGAGTGGGGACAGGGCAATCAGCCCCAGCATTTT
CASSQEWGQGNQPQHF
>TRBV5-6|.|TRBJ2-7|TRBD1
TGTGCCAGCAGCAAGGACAGGGGGGGCGAGCAGTACTTC
CASSKDRGGEQYF
>TRBV7-3|.|TRBJ2-3|TRBD2
TGTGCCAGCAGCTACGGGACTAGCGGGGGGACAGATACGCAGTATTTT
CASSYGTSGGTDTQYF
>TRBV15|.|TRBJ2-1|.
TGTGCCACCAGCGCACGGGACCACTCCTACAATGAGCAGTTCTTC
CATSARDHSYNEQFF
>TRBV19|.|TRBJ1-2|.
TGTGCCAGTAGTACAAGACAGATACAAATGGTCGGCTACACCTTC
CASSTRQIQMVGYTF
>TRBV27|.|TRBJ2-3|.
TGTGCCAGCAGTTTTCAGACTACCTTACTCCTGGATACGCAGTATTTT
CASSFQTTLLLDTQYF
>TRBV28|.|TRBJ1-2|TRBD1
TGTGCCAGCGATACAGGGGGAGAGTATGGCTACACCTTC
CASDTGGEYGYTF
>TRBV5-1|few|TRBJ2-5|TRBD1
TGCGCCAGCAGCTTGGAGGGGGCGCAGGGAGAGACCCAGTACTTC
CASSLEGAQGETQYF
>TRBV13|few|TRBJ2-5|.
TGTGCCAGCAGCCCCCCCGCCGTTCAGACCCAGTACTTC
CASSPPAVQTQYF
>TRBV7-9|medium-sized|TRBJ2-1|.
TGTGCCAGCAGCCCTGGATCAGCGGATGAGCAGTTCTTC
CASSPGSADEQFF
>TRBV5-1|.|TRBJ1-1|.
TGCGCCAGCAGCTATGACATGAACACTGAAGCTTTCTTT
CASSYDMNTEAFF
>TRBV6-5|.|TRBJ2-5|TRBD1
TGTGCCAGCAGCCAGGGGGTAGAGACCCAGTACTTC
CASSQGVETQYF
>TRBV9|few|TRBJ2-5|TRBD2
TGTGCCAGCACTCGGGGGGACCAAGAGACCCAGTACTTC
CASTRGDQETQYF
>TRBV25-1|.|TRBJ2-2|.
TGTGCCAGCAGTTTTACCGGGGAGCTGTTTTTT
CASSFTGELFF
>TRBV18|.|TRBJ2-3|.
TGTGCCAGCTCACCCAGTGCAGATACGCAGTATTTT
CASSPSADTQYF
>TRBV19|few|TRBJ2-1|.
TGTGCCAGCCGCGCAGGGGCACCGAACAATGAGCAGTTCTTC
CASRAGAPNNEQFF
>TRBV7-9|many|TRBJ1-3|TRBD1
TGTGCCAGCGGTGACAGGGGAGGCTCTGGAAACACCATATATTTT
CASGDRGGSGNTIYF
>TRBV29-1|few|TRBJ1-4|TRBD1
TGCAGCGTTGAAGGAGGACAGGGGGAAAAACTGTTTTTT
CSVEGGQGEKLFF
>TRBV5-6|once|TRBJ2-7|.
TGTGCCAGCAGCAGGTACAGGTCCTACGAGCAGTACTTC
CASSRYRSYEQYF
>TRBV6-6|.|TRBJ1-2|.
TGTGCCAGCAGTTTTGGGATAGGTTCTAACTATGGCTACACCTTC
CASSFGIGSNYGYTF
>TRBV29-1|.|TRBJ2-7|.
TGCAGCGTTGAAGAACCTCGGTACGAGCAGTACTTC
CSVEEPRYEQYF
>TRBV7-2|.|TRBJ2-7|.
TGTGCCAGCAGCCCCCTTATGAATGGCGAGCAGTACTTC
CASSPLMNGEQYF
>TRBV7-9|once|TRBJ1-1|.
TGTGCCAGCAGCTTAGGGGGCCCGGGCACTGAAGCTTTCTTT
CASSLGGPGTEAFF
>TRBV5-1|.|TRBJ1-4|.
TGCGCCAGCAGCTTGAACGGAGCAACTAATGAAAAACTGTTTTTT
CASSLNGATNEKLFF